A selection of T cell receptor beta chains follows, all from one sample in a study of cytomegalovirus exposure and HLA in healthy donors. Only in-frame clones appear in the TCRdb table, and some are missing; sequencing was by immunoSEQ multiplex PCR. The top ten clones hold about 10% of a sample with about 160,000 clones, roughly four fifths of them seen once. Material for sequencing was PBMCs. Receptor source: a man aged 45-65 years in good health and CMV-seropositive. The CDR3 runs from the conserved cysteine through the conserved F or W. The D gene is left open where the match is weak. For some rows the clone size is stated as once, few or many, or as a class when expanded; others skip it.

cdr3_length: 13
v_call: TRBV9
clone_size: .
d_call: .
j_call: TRBJ2-7
cdr3_aa: CASSTRQSYEQYF
cdr3_nt: TGTGCCAGCAGCACCCGACAGTCCTACGAGCAGTACTTC

cdr3_length: 15
v_call: TRBV6-5
clone_size: .
d_call: .
j_call: TRBJ2-7
cdr3_aa: CASSYFNTGSNEQYF
cdr3_nt: TGTGCCAGCAGTTACTTCAATACAGGCTCCAACGAGCAGTACTTC

cdr3_length: 14
v_call: TRBV27
clone_size: once
d_call: TRBD2
j_call: TRBJ2-3
cdr3_aa: CASSSASGTDTQYF
cdr3_nt: TGTGCCAGCAGTTCTGCTAGCGGGACAGATACGCAGTATTTT

cdr3_length: 12
v_call: TRBV7-8
clone_size: .
d_call: .
j_call: TRBJ1-4
cdr3_aa: CASSRGFEKLFF
cdr3_nt: TGTGCCAGCAGCCGCGGATTCGAAAAACTGTTTTTT

cdr3_length: 12
v_call: TRBV18
clone_size: .
d_call: .
j_call: TRBJ2-1
cdr3_aa: CASSPGGNEQFF
cdr3_nt: TGTGCCAGCTCACCAGGGGGGAATGAGCAGTTCTTC

cdr3_length: 14
v_call: TRBV6-5
clone_size: .
d_call: .
j_call: TRBJ2-7
cdr3_aa: CASSYSRAYYEQYF
cdr3_nt: TGTGCCAGCAGTTACTCGAGGGCATACTACGAGCAGTACTTC

cdr3_length: 14
v_call: TRBV10-3
clone_size: .
d_call: TRBD1
j_call: TRBJ2-7
cdr3_aa: CAIRPGDSSYEQYF
cdr3_nt: TGTGCCATCAGGCCAGGGGACAGTTCCTACGAGCAGTACTTC

cdr3_length: 16
v_call: TRBV4-3
clone_size: .
d_call: .
j_call: TRBJ2-3
cdr3_aa: CASSQDPSGSTDTQYF
cdr3_nt: TGCGCCAGCAGCCAAGATCCCTCAGGAAGCACAGATACGCAGTATTTT

cdr3_length: 16
v_call: TRBV2
clone_size: once
d_call: TRBD1
j_call: TRBJ1-2
cdr3_aa: CASRVDRVGVRYGYTF
cdr3_nt: TGTGCCAGCAGGGTAGACAGGGTGGGGGTGAGGTATGGCTACACCTTC

cdr3_length: 14
v_call: TRBV4-3
clone_size: .
d_call: .
j_call: TRBJ1-2
cdr3_aa: CASSQEGTSYGYTF
cdr3_nt: TGCGCCAGCAGCCAAGAAGGGACATCCTATGGCTACACCTTC

cdr3_length: 17
v_call: TRBV11-2
clone_size: .
d_call: TRBD2
j_call: TRBJ2-7
cdr3_aa: CASSPGTSGALTYEQYF
cdr3_nt: TGTGCCAGCAGCCCCGGGACTAGCGGGGCGTTAACCTACGAGCAGTACTTC

cdr3_length: 16
v_call: TRBV11-2
clone_size: .
d_call: TRBD2
j_call: TRBJ2-2
cdr3_aa: CASSPGTRPNTGELFF
cdr3_nt: TGTGCCAGCAGCCCGGGGACTAGGCCGAACACCGGGGAGCTGTTTTTT

cdr3_length: 19
v_call: TRBV23-1
clone_size: .
d_call: TRBD2
j_call: TRBJ2-1
cdr3_aa: CASRPGQSGTSGEYNEQFF
cdr3_nt: TGCGCCAGCAGACCTGGACAGTCCGGGACTAGCGGAGAATACAATGAGCAGTTCTTC

cdr3_length: 14
v_call: TRBV15
clone_size: .
d_call: .
j_call: TRBJ1-4
cdr3_aa: CATSRGGFDEKLFF
cdr3_nt: TGTGCCACCAGCAGGGGAGGGTTCGATGAAAAACTGTTTTTT

cdr3_length: 11
v_call: TRBV11-2
clone_size: .
d_call: .
j_call: TRBJ1-1
cdr3_aa: CASSIQHEAFF
cdr3_nt: TGTGCCAGCAGCATACAGCATGAAGCTTTCTTT

cdr3_length: 17
v_call: TRBV28
clone_size: .
d_call: .
j_call: TRBJ2-5
cdr3_aa: CASSLRVGTGRQETQYF
cdr3_nt: TGTGCCAGCAGTTTAAGGGTCGGTACAGGACGACAAGAGACCCAGTACTTC

cdr3_length: 13
v_call: TRBV28
clone_size: .
d_call: .
j_call: TRBJ1-1
cdr3_aa: CASSFPGETEAFF
cdr3_nt: TGTGCCAGCAGTTTCCCAGGGGAGACTGAAGCTTTCTTT

cdr3_length: 15
v_call: TRBV18
clone_size: .
d_call: .
j_call: TRBJ1-2
cdr3_aa: CASSPSTQRNYGYTF
cdr3_nt: TGTGCCAGCTCACCGTCGACACAACGTAACTATGGCTACACCTTC

cdr3_length: 15
v_call: TRBV6-5
clone_size: .
d_call: .
j_call: TRBJ1-5
cdr3_aa: CASRLDSYSNQPQHF
cdr3_nt: TGTGCCAGCAGGTTAGACAGTTATAGCAATCAGCCCCAGCATTTT

cdr3_length: 11
v_call: TRBV20-1
clone_size: .
d_call: .
j_call: TRBJ1-2
cdr3_aa: CSARAGDGYTF
cdr3_nt: TGCAGTGCCCGAGCGGGGGATGGCTACACCTTC

cdr3_length: 17
v_call: TRBV27
clone_size: .
d_call: TRBD2
j_call: TRBJ2-1
cdr3_aa: CASSPGLAGEAYNEQFF
cdr3_nt: TGTGCCAGCAGTCCGGGACTAGCGGGAGAGGCCTACAATGAGCAGTTCTTC

cdr3_length: 16
v_call: TRBV4-3
clone_size: few
d_call: TRBD1
j_call: TRBJ2-5
cdr3_aa: CASSQDRGPGQETQYF
cdr3_nt: TGCGCCAGCAGCCAGGACAGGGGGCCCGGCCAAGAGACCCAGTACTTC

cdr3_length: 13
v_call: TRBV6-5
clone_size: .
d_call: .
j_call: TRBJ1-1
cdr3_aa: CAISEEPNTEAFF
cdr3_nt: TGTGCCATCAGTGAGGAACCGAACACTGAAGCTTTCTTT

cdr3_length: 13
v_call: TRBV7-2
clone_size: .
d_call: .
j_call: TRBJ2-2
cdr3_aa: CASSFPGQGELFF
cdr3_nt: TGTGCCAGCAGCTTCCCGGGACAAGGGGAGCTGTTTTTT

cdr3_length: 15
v_call: TRBV5-1
clone_size: .
d_call: TRBD1
j_call: TRBJ1-4
cdr3_aa: CASSFRDSMNEKLFF
cdr3_nt: TGCGCCAGCAGCTTCAGGGACAGTATGAATGAAAAACTGTTTTTT

cdr3_length: 15
v_call: TRBV7-9
clone_size: .
d_call: TRBD2
j_call: TRBJ2-3
cdr3_aa: CASSLSGVSTDTQYF
cdr3_nt: TGTGCCAGCAGCTTAAGCGGGGTCAGCACAGATACGCAGTATTTT

cdr3_length: 18
v_call: TRBV19
clone_size: .
d_call: .
j_call: TRBJ1-5
cdr3_aa: CASSIGLVLGARNQPQHF
cdr3_nt: TGTGCCAGTAGTATAGGTCTAGTATTGGGGGCGCGGAATCAGCCCCAGCATTTT

cdr3_length: 15
v_call: TRBV2
clone_size: .
d_call: .
j_call: TRBJ2-1
cdr3_aa: CASSYRDTRYNEQFF
cdr3_nt: TGTGCCAGCAGTTACCGGGACACCCGGTACAATGAGCAGTTCTTC

cdr3_length: 15
v_call: TRBV6-5
clone_size: .
d_call: TRBD2
j_call: TRBJ2-1
cdr3_aa: CASSYLASGSNEQFF
cdr3_nt: TGTGCCAGCAGTTACCTGGCTAGCGGAAGTAATGAGCAGTTCTTC

cdr3_length: 15
v_call: TRBV5-4
clone_size: .
d_call: TRBD1
j_call: TRBJ2-2
cdr3_aa: CASSAGGRSTGELFF
cdr3_nt: TGTGCCAGCAGCGCAGGGGGCCGTAGCACCGGGGAGCTGTTTTTT

cdr3_length: 13
v_call: TRBV7-6
clone_size: few
d_call: TRBD1
j_call: TRBJ2-1
cdr3_aa: CASYKGTGSEQFF
cdr3_nt: TGTGCCAGCTACAAGGGGACAGGCAGCGAGCAGTTCTTC

cdr3_length: 14
v_call: TRBV28
clone_size: .
d_call: TRBD2
j_call: TRBJ2-5
cdr3_aa: CASRGLAGRETQYF
cdr3_nt: TGTGCCAGCAGAGGACTAGCGGGGAGGGAGACCCAGTACTTC

cdr3_length: 15
v_call: TRBV6-5
clone_size: .
d_call: TRBD1
j_call: TRBJ2-2
cdr3_aa: CASNDRGRLTGELFF
cdr3_nt: TGTGCCAGCAATGACAGGGGGCGCCTAACCGGGGAGCTGTTTTTT

cdr3_length: 15
v_call: TRBV5-1
clone_size: .
d_call: TRBD1
j_call: TRBJ2-3
cdr3_aa: CASSLNRGIPDTQYF
cdr3_nt: TGCGCCAGCAGCTTGAACAGGGGGATCCCAGATACGCAGTATTTT

cdr3_length: 14
v_call: TRBV25-1
clone_size: .
d_call: .
j_call: TRBJ1-1
cdr3_aa: CASSGDLANTEAFF
cdr3_nt: TGTGCCAGCAGTGGGGACTTAGCGAACACTGAAGCTTTCTTT

cdr3_length: 13
v_call: TRBV4-3
clone_size: .
d_call: TRBD1
j_call: TRBJ2-7
cdr3_aa: CASSLSGGYEQYF
cdr3_nt: TGCGCCAGCAGCCTGTCAGGGGGCTACGAGCAGTACTTC

cdr3_length: 13
v_call: TRBV28
clone_size: .
d_call: .
j_call: TRBJ2-6
cdr3_aa: CASTLAGSNVLTF
cdr3_nt: TGTGCCAGCACTCTAGCCGGAAGCAACGTCCTGACTTTC

cdr3_length: 15
v_call: TRBV25-1
clone_size: .
d_call: TRBD2
j_call: TRBJ2-2
cdr3_aa: CASSELAGATGELFF
cdr3_nt: TGTGCCAGCAGTGAACTAGCGGGGGCCACCGGGGAGCTGTTTTTT

cdr3_length: 14
v_call: TRBV4-2
clone_size: .
d_call: .
j_call: TRBJ2-2
cdr3_aa: CASSQGAEFGELFF
cdr3_nt: TGTGCCAGCAGCCAAGGGGCCGAGTTCGGGGAGCTGTTTTTT

cdr3_length: 14
v_call: TRBV27
clone_size: .
d_call: .
j_call: TRBJ1-2
cdr3_aa: CASSFAEGLAGYTF
cdr3_nt: TGTGCCAGCAGTTTCGCCGAGGGCCTAGCCGGGTACACCTTC

cdr3_length: 13
v_call: TRBV28
clone_size: .
d_call: .
j_call: TRBJ2-5
cdr3_aa: CASSLDQQGTQYF
cdr3_nt: TGTGCCAGCAGTTTGGACCAGCAGGGGACCCAGTACTTC